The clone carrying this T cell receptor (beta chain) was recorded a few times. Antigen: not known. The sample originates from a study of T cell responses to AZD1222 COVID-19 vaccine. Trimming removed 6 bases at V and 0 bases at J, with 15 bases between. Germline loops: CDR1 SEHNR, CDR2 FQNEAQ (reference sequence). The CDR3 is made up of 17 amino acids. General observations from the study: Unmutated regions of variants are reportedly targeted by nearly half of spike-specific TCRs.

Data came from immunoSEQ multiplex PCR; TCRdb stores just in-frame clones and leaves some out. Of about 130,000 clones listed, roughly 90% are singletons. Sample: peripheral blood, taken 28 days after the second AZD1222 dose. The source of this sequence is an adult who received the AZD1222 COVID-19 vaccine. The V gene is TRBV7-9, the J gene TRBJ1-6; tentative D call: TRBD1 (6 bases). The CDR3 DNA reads TGTGCCAGCAGTCGAACGCAGGGGAGCTCCTATAATTCACCCCTCCACTTT. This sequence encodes CASSRTQGSSYNSPLHF.